This is a list of T cell receptor beta chains from one sample in a study of shared clonotypes between healthy human individuals. TCRdb's table, derived via immunoSEQ multiplex PCR, lists solely in-frame clones and lacks some. Of about 580,000 clones in the sample, 95% to 98% were seen once. The sample consisted of naive CD8+ T cells sorted from blood. These receptors originate from a man aged 30 to 45 in good health. Both conserved end residues are part of each CDR3. A D gene is named only where the DNA matches it firmly. Size is stated for part of the rows, as once, few or many counts, or as a class when the clone is expanded.

NA,NA,TRBV18,TRBJ1-1,13,TGTGCCAGCTCACCATCAGCATCGGCTGAAGCTTTCTTT,CASSPSASAEAFF
NA,NA,TRBV14,TRBJ2-7,16,TGTGCCAGCAGCCAAGAAGGAGCGGGTGAATCCTACGAGCAGTACTTC,CASSQEGAGESYEQYF
NA,NA,TRBV6-4,TRBJ1-2,12,TGTGCCAGCAGTGACGGTGGCTATGGCTACACCTTC,CASSDGGYGYTF
NA,TRBD2,TRBV11-2,TRBJ2-1,18,TGTGCCAGCAGCGTAGGTGATTTTGGACTAGCGGTTGACAATGAGCAGTTCTTC,CASSVGDFGLAVDNEQFF
NA,NA,TRBV6-5,TRBJ2-1,14,TGTGCCAGCAAGGTGTGGGAGAAATACAATGAGCAGTTCTTC,CASKVWEKYNEQFF
NA,NA,TRBV7-9,TRBJ2-5,11,TGTGCCAGCAGCCGACAAGAGACCCAGTACTTC,CASSRQETQYF
NA,NA,TRBV7-8,TRBJ2-7,15,TGTGCCAGCAGCCAGGACTACCTCGGCTCCTACGAGCAGTACTTC,CASSQDYLGSYEQYF
NA,TRBD2,TRBV9,TRBJ2-3,16,TGTGCCAGCAGTCCTCAAAGCGGGGCCACCACAGATACGCAGTATTTT,CASSPQSGATTDTQYF
NA,TRBD2,TRBV27,TRBJ2-7,13,TGTGCCAGCAGTCCGGGGGGGGTGGCCGAGCAGTACTTC,CASSPGGVAEQYF
NA,NA,TRBV2,TRBJ2-7,10,TGTGCCAGCCTCTTCAACGAGCAGTACTTC,CASLFNEQYF
NA,NA,TRBV25-1,TRBJ1-5,14,TGTGCCAGTGCACAGGGAGGAAGCAATCAGCCCCAGCATTTT,CASAQGGSNQPQHF
NA,TRBD2,TRBV4-1,TRBJ2-5,15,TGCGCCAGCAGCTCAAGGGGAGGGTTGGGCGAGACCCAGTACTTC,CASSSRGGLGETQYF
once,NA,TRBV6-4,TRBJ2-3,14,TGTGCCAGCAGTGCCATCACTAGCACAGATACGCAGTATTTT,CASSAITSTDTQYF
few,NA,TRBV11-2,TRBJ2-7,13,TGTGCCAGCAGCCCCCGCGGGGCCTACGAGCAGTACTTC,CASSPRGAYEQYF
NA,TRBD2,TRBV5-4,TRBJ2-1,17,TGTGCCAGCAGCTTGAGGGTTGCGGGAGGCCTCTACAATGAGCAGTTCTTC,CASSLRVAGGLYNEQFF
NA,TRBD1,TRBV6-6,TRBJ2-1,16,TGTGCCAGCAGTTACTCGAGGGACAGGGAATACAATGAGCAGTTCTTC,CASSYSRDREYNEQFF
NA,TRBD1,TRBV28,TRBJ2-7,14,TGTGCCAGCAGCCTAGACAGGGGTAGGTACGAGCAGTACTTC,CASSLDRGRYEQYF
NA,NA,TRBV18,TRBJ1-5,13,TGTGCCAGCTCCCAACGGGTTAATCAGCCCCAGCATTTT,CASSQRVNQPQHF
NA,NA,TRBV27,TRBJ2-2,14,TGTGCCAGCAGCCCTAGATCGAACACCGGGGAGCTGTTTTTT,CASSPRSNTGELFF
once,NA,TRBV6-5,TRBJ2-1,13,TGTGCCAGCGCTAGAGGGTACTACAATGAGCAGTTCTTC,CASARGYYNEQFF
NA,NA,TRBV15,TRBJ2-7,13,TGTGCCACCAGCAGAGATAGGGGCTACGAGCAGTACTTC,CATSRDRGYEQYF
NA,NA,TRBV5-8,TRBJ2-7,16,TGTGCCAGCAGCTTGGTTTTTCGGAGAGAGGTCTACGAGCAGTACTTC,CASSLVFRREVYEQYF
NA,NA,TRBV7-9,TRBJ2-1,15,TGTGCCAGCAGCTTCAGCTGGGCCGAAGGACATGAGCAGTTCTTC,CASSFSWAEGHEQFF
NA,NA,TRBV27,TRBJ2-1,16,TGTGCCAGCAGCTTACAATGGGGCCTCGGGGGCAATGAGCAGTTCTTC,CASSLQWGLGGNEQFF
NA,NA,TRBV5-1,TRBJ2-5,13,TGCGCCAGCACCGAGACAGGAAGCGAGACCCAGTACTTC,CASTETGSETQYF
NA,NA,TRBV9,TRBJ2-7,15,TGTGCCAGCAGCGTAGAAACGGGTCTTAACTACGAGCAGTACTTC,CASSVETGLNYEQYF
NA,TRBD2,TRBV6-5,TRBJ2-7,13,TGTGCCAGCAGTTACGGGACTAGCTACGAGCAGTACTTC,CASSYGTSYEQYF
NA,TRBD1,TRBV9,TRBJ2-2,14,TGTGCCAGCAGCGTAGAAGGACAGGCCGGGGAGCTGTTTTTT,CASSVEGQAGELFF
NA,NA,TRBV9,TRBJ2-3,13,TGTGCCAGCAGCCCTCAGAACACAGATACGCAGTATTTT,CASSPQNTDTQYF
NA,TRBD1,TRBV5-4,TRBJ2-7,15,TGTGCCAGCAGCTCACCGGGACAGGGGACCTACGAGCAGTACTTC,CASSSPGQGTYEQYF
NA,NA,TRBV5-1,TRBJ2-7,14,TGCGCCAGCAGCTTGCTGAGAGGCTTTGACGAGCAGTACTTC,CASSLLRGFDEQYF
NA,NA,TRBV27,TRBJ2-1,16,TGTGCCAGCAGTTTAATCGGAGTAGGGGTTTACAATGAGCAGTTCTTC,CASSLIGVGVYNEQFF
NA,NA,TRBV27,TRBJ2-7,15,TGTGCCAGCAGTTTATGGGCAGCTAAACCCTACGAGCAGTACTTC,CASSLWAAKPYEQYF
NA,NA,TRBV18,TRBJ2-7,14,TGTGCCAGCTCGAAGGGGCATTTCACCTACGAGCAGTACTTC,CASSKGHFTYEQYF
NA,NA,TRBV27,TRBJ1-1,11,TGTGCCAGCAGTTTAAGAGGTGAAGCTTTCTTT,CASSLRGEAFF
NA,NA,TRBV27,TRBJ2-7,14,TGTGCCAGCAGTTTTCAGGGACCGAACTACGAGCAGTACTTC,CASSFQGPNYEQYF
NA,TRBD2,TRBV9,TRBJ2-7,14,TGTGCCAGCAGCGCCTCTGGCGGGAGTTACGAGCAGTACTTC,CASSASGGSYEQYF
NA,NA,TRBV28,TRBJ2-7,14,TGTGCCAGCAGTTTTGAGTCAGACTCCTACGAGCAGTACTTC,CASSFESDSYEQYF
NA,NA,TRBV7-2,TRBJ2-7,13,TGTGCCAGCAGCTTAGACAATACCTACGAGCAGTACTTC,CASSLDNTYEQYF
NA,NA,TRBV7-9,TRBJ2-3,13,TGTGCCAGCAGTAATCCCCTTGTAGATACGCAGTATTTT,CASSNPLVDTQYF
NA,TRBD1,TRBV7-9,TRBJ2-7,14,TGTGCCAGCAGCCGTTCCGGGACAGGGTGGGAGCAGTACTTC,CASSRSGTGWEQYF
NA,NA,TRBV27,TRBJ1-3,12,TGTGCCAGCACCGACTCTGGAAACACCATATATTTT,CASTDSGNTIYF
NA,NA,TRBV28,TRBJ2-3,16,TGTGCCAGCAGCGCCTTCGGGGGACTCGATACAGATACGCAGTATTTT,CASSAFGGLDTDTQYF
NA,NA,TRBV7-8,TRBJ2-7,15,TGTGCCAGCAGATCCCATCAGCGGCCTTTGGACGAGCAGTACTTC,CASRSHQRPLDEQYF
NA,TRBD2,TRBV29-1,TRBJ2-5,18,TGCAGCGTTGATGGTTGGACTAGCGGGAGTGGGGGTTTGGAGACCCAGTACTTC,CSVDGWTSGSGGLETQYF
NA,NA,TRBV4-1,TRBJ1-3,15,TGCGCCAGCAGCCCTCTCGGGAGTCGGTGGAACACCATATATTTT,CASSPLGSRWNTIYF
NA,TRBD1,TRBV30,TRBJ2-5,16,TGTGCCTGGAGTGTAATCGTTACAGGGGGCATGGAGACCCAGTACTTC,CAWSVIVTGGMETQYF
NA,NA,TRBV6-1,TRBJ2-7,12,TGTGCCAGCAGTGATCCACCCTTGGAGCAGTACTTC,CASSDPPLEQYF
NA,TRBD1,TRBV11-2,TRBJ2-2,15,TGTGCCAGCAGCGTGGGGACAGGGGTCACCGGGGAGCTGTTTTTT,CASSVGTGVTGELFF
NA,NA,TRBV7-9,TRBJ1-5,12,TGTGCCAGCAGGGGGGGCGATCAGCCCCAGCATTTT,CASRGGDQPQHF
NA,NA,TRBV27,TRBJ1-2,12,TGTGCCAGCAGTATGGCAGGGTCCGGCTACACCTTC,CASSMAGSGYTF
NA,NA,TRBV28,TRBJ2-1,16,TGTGCCAGCAGTTTATGGCAGGAGAGCTCCTACAATGAGCAGTTCTTC,CASSLWQESSYNEQFF
NA,NA,TRBV6-5,TRBJ1-2,12,TGTGCCAGCAAGGATCAGAACTATGGCTACACCTTC,CASKDQNYGYTF
NA,NA,TRBV29-1,TRBJ1-1,11,TGCAGCTCCCCGCTTGGCACTGAAGCTTTCTTT,CSSPLGTEAFF